Listed below are T cell receptor beta chains from one sample, sequenced in a study of Ad26.COV2.S vaccination and SARS-CoV-2 variants. Here immunoSEQ multiplex PCR was the method, and the copy in TCRdb shows in-frame clones only, minus some. The profile shows around 300,000 clones, 85% to 90% of them singletons. Specimen: peripheral blood, collected in a trial of Ad26.COV2.S vaccine versus placebo. These receptors originate from a person aged 18 to 59 who received the Ad26.COV2.S COVID-19 vaccine or a placebo. Each CDR3 is given with its conserved first and last residue. D genes are given only for firm matches. Some rows have no size entry. The others give once, few or many, or a class for an expanded clone.

j_gene: TRBJ2-7; len: 16; d_gene: -; abundance: -; v_gene: TRBV14; CDR3aa: CASSQEFKGGNYEQYF; CDR3nt: TGTGCCAGCAGCCAAGAGTTTAAGGGGGGTAACTACGAGCAGTACTTC
j_gene: TRBJ1-1; len: 13; d_gene: -; abundance: -; v_gene: TRBV19; CDR3aa: CASSRGADTEAFF; CDR3nt: TGTGCCAGTTCCAGGGGAGCGGACACTGAAGCTTTCTTT
j_gene: TRBJ1-1; len: 15; d_gene: TRBD1; abundance: -; v_gene: TRBV19; CDR3aa: CASSIGQGVNTEAFF; CDR3nt: TGTGCCAGTAGTATTGGACAGGGGGTGAACACTGAAGCTTTCTTT
j_gene: TRBJ1-1; len: 12; d_gene: -; abundance: -; v_gene: TRBV3-1/TRBV3-2; CDR3aa: CASSLRSAEAFF; CDR3nt: TGTGCCAGCAGCCTTCGCTCGGCTGAAGCTTTCTTT
j_gene: TRBJ1-1; len: 13; d_gene: -; abundance: -; v_gene: TRBV19; CDR3aa: CASSIDLHTEAFF; CDR3nt: TGTGCCAGTAGTATTGATCTCCACACTGAAGCTTTCTTT
j_gene: TRBJ1-3; len: 13; d_gene: -; abundance: -; v_gene: TRBV3-1/TRBV3-2; CDR3aa: CASRPGAGNTIYF; CDR3nt: TGTGCCAGCCGTCCAGGGGCTGGAAACACCATATATTTT
j_gene: TRBJ2-3; len: 13; d_gene: -; abundance: -; v_gene: TRBV6-5; CDR3aa: CASSHALADTQYF; CDR3nt: TGTGCCAGCAGCCACGCCCTGGCAGATACGCAGTATTTT
j_gene: TRBJ2-7; len: 15; d_gene: -; abundance: -; v_gene: TRBV2; CDR3aa: CASSEALYGIYEQYF; CDR3nt: TGTGCCAGCAGTGAAGCGCTTTACGGAATCTACGAGCAGTACTTC
j_gene: TRBJ2-3; len: 11; d_gene: -; abundance: -; v_gene: TRBV25-1; CDR3aa: CASSWGGTQYF; CDR3nt: TGTGCCAGCAGTTGGGGAGGTACGCAGTATTTT
j_gene: TRBJ1-1; len: 11; d_gene: -; abundance: -; v_gene: TRBV2; CDR3aa: CARGLNTEAFF; CDR3nt: TGTGCCAGGGGGCTAAACACTGAAGCTTTCTTT
j_gene: TRBJ1-4; len: 14; d_gene: -; abundance: once; v_gene: TRBV7-9; CDR3aa: CASSPLGVFEKLFF; CDR3nt: TGTGCCAGCAGCCCCCTGGGGGTCTTTGAAAAACTGTTTTTT
j_gene: TRBJ2-3; len: 16; d_gene: TRBD2; abundance: -; v_gene: TRBV5-1; CDR3aa: CASSLGSGGTSDTQYF; CDR3nt: TGCGCCAGCAGCTTGGGTAGCGGGGGGACTTCAGATACGCAGTATTTT
j_gene: TRBJ1-4; len: 14; d_gene: -; abundance: once; v_gene: TRBV7-2; CDR3aa: CASSYRSRDEKLFF; CDR3nt: TGTGCCAGCAGCTACAGGAGTCGTGATGAAAAACTGTTTTTT
j_gene: TRBJ1-3; len: 15; d_gene: -; abundance: -; v_gene: TRBV6-5; CDR3aa: CASIRRRNSGNTIYF; CDR3nt: TGTGCCAGCATAAGGAGGAGGAACTCTGGAAACACCATATATTTT
j_gene: TRBJ1-1; len: 12; d_gene: TRBD1; abundance: -; v_gene: TRBV18; CDR3aa: CASSSDRGGAFF; CDR3nt: TGTGCCAGCTCATCCGACAGGGGAGGAGCTTTCTTT
j_gene: TRBJ2-3; len: 14; d_gene: -; abundance: -; v_gene: TRBV2; CDR3aa: CASSEQGPPDTQYF; CDR3nt: TGTGCCAGCAGTGAGCAGGGGCCACCAGATACGCAGTATTTT
j_gene: TRBJ1-1; len: 15; d_gene: -; abundance: once; v_gene: TRBV11-2; CDR3aa: CASSPTRWMNTEAFF; CDR3nt: TGTGCCAGCAGCCCAACGCGATGGATGAACACTGAAGCTTTCTTT
j_gene: TRBJ1-5; len: 15; d_gene: -; abundance: -; v_gene: TRBV27; CDR3aa: CASRAGWGSNQPQHF; CDR3nt: TGTGCCAGCAGGGCAGGGTGGGGAAGCAATCAGCCCCAGCATTTT
j_gene: TRBJ2-1; len: 14; d_gene: -; abundance: -; v_gene: TRBV3-1/TRBV3-2; CDR3aa: CASSLKGSGPKQFF; CDR3nt: TGTGCCAGCAGCCTTAAAGGATCGGGACCAAAGCAGTTCTTC
j_gene: TRBJ1-2; len: 16; d_gene: -; abundance: few; v_gene: TRBV4-1; CDR3aa: CASSQEGRTYESGYTF; CDR3nt: TGCGCCAGCAGCCAAGAGGGGAGGACGTATGAAAGTGGCTACACCTTC
j_gene: TRBJ1-2; len: 12; d_gene: -; abundance: few; v_gene: TRBV2; CDR3aa: CASSLDSHGYTF; CDR3nt: TGTGCCAGCAGTCTAGACAGTCATGGCTACACCTTC
j_gene: TRBJ1-2; len: 14; d_gene: -; abundance: -; v_gene: TRBV5-8; CDR3aa: CASSSTGGSYGYTF; CDR3nt: TGTGCCAGCAGCTCGACAGGAGGGAGCTATGGCTACACCTTC
j_gene: TRBJ1-1; len: 16; d_gene: -; abundance: -; v_gene: TRBV7-9; CDR3aa: CASNPNDGGLVTEAFF; CDR3nt: TGTGCCAGCAACCCCAACGATGGGGGGTTAGTCACTGAAGCTTTCTTT
j_gene: TRBJ1-4; len: 16; d_gene: -; abundance: few; v_gene: TRBV10-3; CDR3aa: CAISESLAAWNEKLFF; CDR3nt: TGTGCCATCAGTGAGTCGTTGGCAGCCTGGAATGAAAAACTGTTTTTT
j_gene: TRBJ1-3; len: 15; d_gene: TRBD1; abundance: -; v_gene: TRBV5-8; CDR3aa: CASSPWTGMGNTIYF; CDR3nt: TGTGCCAGCAGCCCCTGGACAGGGATGGGAAACACCATATATTTT
j_gene: TRBJ1-1; len: 14; d_gene: TRBD1; abundance: -; v_gene: TRBV9; CDR3aa: CASSGQGDDTEAFF; CDR3nt: TGTGCCAGCAGCGGACAGGGGGACGACACTGAAGCTTTCTTT
j_gene: TRBJ2-7; len: 15; d_gene: -; abundance: -; v_gene: TRBV14; CDR3aa: CASSHQGLTSYEQYF; CDR3nt: TGTGCCAGCAGCCACCAGGGGCTTACGTCCTACGAGCAGTACTTC
j_gene: TRBJ2-3; len: 18; d_gene: -; abundance: -; v_gene: TRBV7-2; CDR3aa: CASILGIGGPVSTDTQYF; CDR3nt: TGTGCCAGCATCCTGGGGATTGGGGGGCCCGTTAGCACAGATACGCAGTATTTT
j_gene: TRBJ2-5; len: 16; d_gene: TRBD2; abundance: -; v_gene: TRBV6-5; CDR3aa: CASSYYGGGPVETQYF; CDR3nt: TGTGCCAGCAGTTACTACGGGGGAGGGCCCGTAGAGACCCAGTACTTC
j_gene: TRBJ1-2; len: 15; d_gene: TRBD1; abundance: -; v_gene: TRBV7-2; CDR3aa: CASSQGGGTGYGYTF; CDR3nt: TGTGCCAGCAGCCAGGGGGGGGGCACGGGCTATGGCTACACCTTC
j_gene: TRBJ1-2; len: 13; d_gene: TRBD1; abundance: -; v_gene: TRBV19; CDR3aa: CASSTGTGGSYTF; CDR3nt: TGTGCCAGTAGTACAGGGACAGGCGGGAGCTACACCTTC
j_gene: TRBJ2-7; len: 15; d_gene: -; abundance: -; v_gene: TRBV4-1; CDR3aa: CASSQVELGSYEQYF; CDR3nt: TGCGCCAGCAGCCAAGTTGAGTTGGGTTCCTACGAGCAGTACTTC
j_gene: TRBJ1-2; len: 13; d_gene: -; abundance: -; v_gene: TRBV6-5; CDR3aa: CASTALGSYGYTF; CDR3nt: TGTGCCAGCACCGCCCTGGGTTCTTATGGCTACACCTTC
j_gene: TRBJ1-1; len: 13; d_gene: -; abundance: -; v_gene: TRBV3-1/TRBV3-2; CDR3aa: CASSQRISHEAFF; CDR3nt: TGTGCCAGCAGCCAAAGAATCTCGCACGAAGCTTTCTTT
j_gene: TRBJ2-3; len: 16; d_gene: -; abundance: -; v_gene: TRBV6-2/TRBV6-3; CDR3aa: CASSYGWEGSTDTQYF; CDR3nt: TGTGCCAGCAGTTACGGCTGGGAAGGGAGCACAGATACGCAGTATTTT
j_gene: TRBJ2-7; len: 14; d_gene: -; abundance: -; v_gene: TRBV4-1; CDR3aa: CASSDPRASYEQYF; CDR3nt: TGCGCCAGCAGCGACCCACGAGCCTCCTACGAGCAGTACTTC
j_gene: TRBJ1-6; len: 15; d_gene: -; abundance: few; v_gene: TRBV7-9; CDR3aa: CASSLEMRDRSPLHF; CDR3nt: TGTGCCAGCAGCTTAGAAATGAGAGACAGATCACCCCTCCACTTT